What follows are 20 T cell receptor beta chains derived from one specimen sequenced in a study of cytomegalovirus exposure and HLA in healthy donors. It was with 60 Vbeta and 13 Jbeta primers that the PCR ran. Measured with immunoSEQ multiplex PCR; TCRdb has only the in-frame clones, and not every one. This table holds about 200,000 clones. The sample consisted of PBMCs. These receptors all come from a man younger than 45 in good health and CMV-seronegative.

The CDR3 sequence is CASRLTGTGVHYTF. CDR3 DNA sequence: TGTGCCAGCAGACTAACCGGGACAGGGGTTCATTACACCTTC. The chain links TRBV27 to TRBJ1-2; 10 positions agree with TRBD1. The V segment lost 6 bases and the J segment 11 bases; nucleotides outside the gene matches: 12. CDR3 length: 14 amino acids. Germline CDR1 reads MNHEY; CDR2 reads SMNVEV (reference sequence).

The gene calls are TRBV7-8 and TRBJ2-1, with 11 bases aligning to TRBD2. Trimming cost V 5 bases and J 9 bases; bases outside gene matches: 9. CDR1 and CDR2 from the germline V gene are SGHVS and FQNEAQ. The CDR3 is made up of 15 amino acids. As DNA, the CDR3 is TGTGCCAGCAGCCAACTAGCGGGAGATGGGTCTGAGCAGTTCTTC. This translates into CASSQLAGDGSEQFF.

The V gene is TRBV7-2, the J gene TRBJ1-1; D unresolved. Germline V lookup: CDR1 SGHTA, CDR2 FQGNSA. V shed 1 base and J shed 3 bases, with 9 bases lying between them. The CDR3 runs 14 residues. The DNA of the CDR3 is TGTGCCAGCAGCTTAGTTCGCCGGGACACTGAAGCTTTCTTT. Translated, it gives CASSLVRRDTEAFF.

J is TRBJ1-1 and V is TRBV9, with 7 bases aligning to TRBD1. Trimming took 4 bases from V and 5 from J; bases not matched to a gene: 11. There are 15 residues in the CDR3. Germline values: CDR1 SGDLS, CDR2 YYNGEE. In DNA, the CDR3 is TGTGCCAGCAGCCCACGACAGGGTCAAGGAACTGAAGCTTTCTTT. Translated, it gives CASSPRQGQGTEAFF.

The chain employs TRBV15 and TRBJ2-3; TRBD2 agrees at 12 bases. CDR1 and CDR2 (germline): LNHNV, YYDKDF (reference sequence). This CDR3 has 16 amino acids. With V trimmed by 4 bases and J by 0 bases, 2 bases remained unmatched. DNA for the CDR3: TGTGCCACCAGCAAAGGGACTAGCGGGAGCACAGATACGCAGTATTTT. Protein product: CATSKGTSGSTDTQYF. The full variable domain, completed using reference TRBV15 and TRBJ2-3, is DAMVIQNPRYQVTQFGKPVTLSCSQTLNHNVMYWYQQKSSQAPKLLFHYYDKDFNNEADTPDNFQSRRPNTSFCFLDIRSPGLGDTAMYLCATSKGTSGSTDTQYFGPGTRLTVL.

V gene TRBV5-1 combines with J gene TRBJ2-2, with TRBD2 matching over 14 bases. This CDR3 has 18 amino acids. Trimming took 3 bases from V and 0 from J; bases not matched to a gene: 4. Looked up from germline, CDR1 is SGHRS and CDR2 is YFSETQ. The CDR3: CASSWTSGGLANTGELFF. CDR3 nucleotides: TGCGCCAGCAGCTGGACTAGCGGGGGGCTCGCGAACACCGGGGAGCTGTTTTTT.

The V and J genes are TRBV27 and TRBJ2-1; the D gene is possibly TRBD2 (5 bases). Trimming took 2 bases from V and 9 from J, leaving 14 bases between them. The CDR3 has 14 residues. Germline V gives CDR1 MNHEY, CDR2 SMNVEV (reference sequence). CDR3 nucleotide sequence: TGTGCCAGCAGTTTAACTAGTCGGGTGGGTGAGCAGTTCTTC. It translates to CASSLTSRVGEQFF.

The chain is built from TRBV5-1 and TRBJ2-3; 9 bases fit TRBD2. This CDR3 is 16 amino acids long. Germline assignment: CDR1 SGHRS and CDR2 YFSETQ. Losses at the gene ends were 1 base for V and 2 bases for J; bases not matched to a gene: 5. CDR3 region: CASSLYASGVTDTQYF. For the CDR3, the DNA is TGCGCCAGCAGCTTGTACGCTAGCGGGGTCACAGATACGCAGTATTTT.

This rearrangement joins TRBV4-1 to TRBJ2-1; 10 bases are shared with TRBD2. CDR1 MGHRA and CDR2 YSYEKL come from the germline V gene. The CDR3 sequence is 18 residues long. J gave up 3 bases and V 1 base, and 9 bases lay outside the gene matches. Here the CDR3 DNA reads TGCGCCAGCAGCCAAGTAGTGAGCGGGAGGGCCTTCTACAATGAGCAGTTCTTC. Amino acids: CASSQVVSGRAFYNEQFF.

The rearrangement joins TRBV6-1 to TRBJ1-5; 10 bases align to TRBD1. Trimming removed 4 bases from V and 6 bases from J; junction bases left unmatched: 6. There are 15 residues in the CDR3. Germline V gene sequence: CDR1 MNHNS, CDR2 SASEGT. The CDR3 spells CASSGDRGPRQPQHF. As DNA, the CDR3 is TGTGCCAGCAGTGGTGACAGGGGGCCACGTCAGCCCCAGCATTTT.

The chain uses TRBV6-1 and TRBJ1-1; D is unresolved. From germline, CDR1 is MNHNS and CDR2 SASEGT. The CDR3 has 14 amino acids. V lost 3 bases and J 1 base, leaving 9 bases between the germline ends. CDR3 loop: CASSDAAENTEAFF. For the CDR3, the DNA is TGTGCCAGCAGTGACGCGGCCGAGAACACTGAAGCTTTCTTT.

The rearrangement joins TRBV7-3 to TRBJ1-2; 10 bases match TRBD1. V shed 3 bases, J shed 8 bases, and the junction held 9 bases outside the gene matches. The germline V gene encodes CDR1 SGHTA and CDR2 FQGTGA. This CDR3 contains 15 residues. Here the CDR3 DNA reads TGTGCCAGCAGCTTCATGAGACAGGGGGCCGGGGGCTACACCTTC. It codes for CASSFMRQGAGGYTF.

This chain connects TRBV27 to TRBJ1-5; D uncertain. Trimming removed 7 bases at V and 7 bases at J, with 26 bases between. This CDR3 region has 17 residues. The germline gives CDR1 MNHEY, CDR2 SMNVEV (reference sequence). The CDR3 loop is CASMAPGRGGFGQPQHF. The CDR3 DNA reads TGTGCCAGCATGGCCCCCGGTCGAGGCGGGTTTGGACAGCCCCAGCATTTT.

The chain has TRBV7-9 and TRBJ2-1; D possibly corresponds to TRBD1 (5 bases). The CDR3 is made up of 14 amino acids. V was trimmed by 5 bases and J by 2 bases, leaving 10 bases between them. The germline V gene encodes CDR1 SEHNR and CDR2 FQNEAQ (reference sequence). DNA of the CDR3: TGTGCCAGCAGCCACGGCAGGGCCTACAATGAGCAGTTCTTC. This codes for CASSHGRAYNEQFF.

The genes are TRBV9 and TRBJ1-1; TRBD1 aligns across 7 bases. The CDR3 runs 14 residues. From germline, CDR1 is SGDLS and CDR2 YYNGEE. V gave up 4 bases and J gave up 3 bases; unmatched junction bases: 6. CDR3: CASSRTRGDTEAFF. Here the CDR3 DNA reads TGTGCCAGCAGCCGAACCAGGGGGGACACTGAAGCTTTCTTT. Full variable domain (outside the CDR3, taken from reference TRBV9 and TRBJ1-1): DSGVTQTPKHLITATGQRVTLRCSPRSGDLSVYWYQQSLDQGLQFLIQYYNGEERAKGNILERFSAQQFPDLHSELNLSSLELGDSALYFCASSRTRGDTEAFFGQGTRLTVV.

The chain employs TRBV20-1 and TRBJ2-2; D perhaps matches TRBD2 (5 bases). Germline CDR1 DFQATT, CDR2 SNEGSKA (reference sequence). This CDR3 comprises 11 residues. V was cut by 6 bases and J by 6 bases, with 8 bases left in between. The CDR3 coding sequence is TGCAGTGCCGCTAGCCCCGGGGAGCTGTTTTTT. Translation: CSAASPGELFF.

V gene TRBV9 combines with J gene TRBJ2-2; no clear D. V was trimmed by 0 bases and J by 3 bases, leaving 12 bases between them. The CDR3 consists of 16 residues. Germline CDR1 is SGDLS and CDR2 is YYNGEE. The CDR3 region has the DNA TGTGCCAGCAGCGTAGTTGGGTCCAGGTACACCGGGGAGCTGTTTTTT. Translation: CASSVVGSRYTGELFF.

The rearrangement links TRBV29-1 to TRBJ1-1; unclear D gene. CDR3 length equals 14 residues. CDR1 and CDR2 (germline): SQVTM, ANQGSEA. V lost 4 bases to trimming and J lost 0 bases, with 12 bases between them. In DNA form, the CDR3 reads TGCAGCGTTGGTTCCGTCAGTTTGAACACTGAAGCTTTCTTT. Translated: CSVGSVSLNTEAFF.

The chain recombines TRBV5-6 with TRBJ2-7; TRBD2 agrees at 7 bases. Germline CDR1 and CDR2: SGHDT and YYEEEE. V lost 4 bases, J lost 4 bases, and 14 bases stayed unmatched. This CDR3 is built from 16 residues. Here the CDR3 DNA reads TGTGCCAGCAGCGTCCGGGACTATTATGCGGGGTACGAGCAGTACTTC. Protein sequence: CASSVRDYYAGYEQYF.

V is TRBV7-8 and J is TRBJ1-5; D gene uncertain. This CDR3 has 16 residues. V gave up 3 bases and J gave up 0 bases, with 12 bases separating them. Germline V gives CDR1 SGHVS, CDR2 FQNEAQ. The CDR3 reads CASSFSQTYSNQPQHF. The CDR3 DNA is TGTGCCAGCAGCTTTTCGCAAACCTATAGCAATCAGCCCCAGCATTTT.